Listed below are T cell receptor beta chains from one sample, sequenced in a study of cytomegalovirus exposure and HLA in healthy donors. Measured with immunoSEQ multiplex PCR; TCRdb has only the in-frame clones, and not every one. The sample yields over 200,000 clones, 90% seen once. The sample consisted of PBMCs. The receptors were sampled from a woman younger than 35 in good health and CMV-seronegative. CDR3s include the opening cysteine and the closing phenylalanine or tryptophan. A D gene is named only where the DNA matches it firmly. The size of a clone is reported for some rows only, either as once, few or many, or as a class for expanded clones.

TRBD1	TRBV5-1	TRBJ2-3	-	TGCGCCAGCAGCTTGGGACAGGGGTTTGGCACAGATACGCAGTATTTT	CASSLGQGFGTDTQYF
TRBD1	TRBV5-4	TRBJ1-2	-	TGTGCCAGCAGCTTGTTAGTTAACCGGGACAGGGGGTCTCAATACTATGGCTACACCTTC	CASSLLVNRDRGSQYYGYTF
-	TRBV18	TRBJ2-7	-	TGTGCCAGCTCACCCATGTACTGGCTAGCGCGTGCAAACTCCTACGAGCAGTACTTC	CASSPMYWLARANSYEQYF
-	TRBV29-1	TRBJ2-3	-	TGCAGCTCCGAGGCACAGGCTAGCACAGATACGCAGTATTTT	CSSEAQASTDTQYF
-	TRBV2	TRBJ1-1	-	TGTGCCAGCAGCCCCCCGGTTTATACTGAAGCTTTCTTT	CASSPPVYTEAFF
-	TRBV6-5	TRBJ1-1	once	TGTGCCAGCGAAACGGGGGGGAGATCCACTGAAGCTTTCTTT	CASETGGRSTEAFF
-	TRBV2	TRBJ2-7	-	TGTGCCACCTGGGGGCTAACGGTTTCCTACGAGCAGTACTTC	CATWGLTVSYEQYF
-	TRBV27	TRBJ1-2	-	TGTGCCAGCAGTTTATCAATCCAGCTTGTACGGGGCTATGGCTACACCTTC	CASSLSIQLVRGYGYTF
-	TRBV7-6	TRBJ1-2	-	TGTGCCAGCAGCCCACAGGGTATGGGGACCCACCCTGTCTATGGCTACACCTTC	CASSPQGMGTHPVYGYTF
-	TRBV6-5	TRBJ1-5	-	TGTGCCAGCAGTTTAAATTTCCGAGGCCAGCCCCAGCATTTT	CASSLNFRGQPQHF
-	TRBV2	TRBJ2-3	-	TGTGCCAGCAGGAAAATACAGGGCGTAGATACGCAGTATTTT	CASRKIQGVDTQYF
TRBD2	TRBV7-2	TRBJ2-1	-	TGTGCCAGCAGCGTCACGCGGGGGGGCCCGATCGATGAGCAGTTCTTC	CASSVTRGGPIDEQFF
-	TRBV7-9	TRBJ1-6	-	TGTGCCAGCAGCCTCGAGGGGGACGGCCTTTCACCCCTCCACTTT	CASSLEGDGLSPLHF
TRBD1	TRBV25-1	TRBJ2-7	few	TGTGCCAGCAGTGGACAGGGGCTCTCCTACGAGCAGTACTTC	CASSGQGLSYEQYF
TRBD1	TRBV7-9	TRBJ2-1	-	TGTGCCAGCAGTTCCGTGGACAGGGGTTATGAGCAGTTCTTC	CASSSVDRGYEQFF
TRBD2	TRBV9	TRBJ2-1	-	TGTGCCAGCAGCGTCAAACTCGGGGGGGCTTACAATGAGCAGTTCTTC	CASSVKLGGAYNEQFF
-	TRBV7-6	TRBJ1-4	-	TGTGCCAGCAGCTTAGAGGTGGGCCAGACTAATGAAAAACTGTTTTTT	CASSLEVGQTNEKLFF
-	TRBV30	TRBJ2-2	-	TGTGCCTGGGGAGGCCCAAACACCGGGGAGCTGTTTTTT	CAWGGPNTGELFF
-	TRBV29-1	TRBJ2-7	-	TGCAGCGTTGAGAGCGGCGCCTACGAGCAGTACTTC	CSVESGAYEQYF
-	TRBV7-2	TRBJ2-3	-	TGTGCCAGCAGCCCCCAGACTAGCACAGATACGCAGTATTTT	CASSPQTSTDTQYF
-	TRBV5-1	TRBJ1-2	-	TGCGCCAGCAGCGAGGGGGAGAACTATGGCTACACCTTC	CASSEGENYGYTF
TRBD1	TRBV4-1	TRBJ1-1	-	TGCGCCAGCAGCCAGGCGGGGACAGGGTTCACTGAAGCTTTCTTT	CASSQAGTGFTEAFF
-	TRBV19	TRBJ2-7	-	TGTGCCAGTAGTCTAGCCGGGACATCCTACGAGCAGTACTTC	CASSLAGTSYEQYF
-	TRBV6-5	TRBJ1-5	-	TGTGCCAGCAGTTACTCTTTCAGGGGCAATCAGCCCCAGCATTTT	CASSYSFRGNQPQHF
TRBD1	TRBV7-6	TRBJ2-7	-	TGTGCCAGCAGCAAGACAGGGGGCTACGAGCAGTACTTC	CASSKTGGYEQYF
TRBD1	TRBV29-1	TRBJ1-1	once	TGCAGCGTTGAAGGGACAGGGAGTTCCACTGAAGCTTTCTTT	CSVEGTGSSTEAFF
-	TRBV6-1	TRBJ1-5	-	TGTGCCAGCAGTGAAACTGGGGGCGGCAATCAGCCCCAGCATTTT	CASSETGGGNQPQHF
-	TRBV4-3	TRBJ2-7	-	TGCGCCAGCAGCCAAGATCGGACTCGGCGGACGGACGAGCAGTACTTC	CASSQDRTRRTDEQYF